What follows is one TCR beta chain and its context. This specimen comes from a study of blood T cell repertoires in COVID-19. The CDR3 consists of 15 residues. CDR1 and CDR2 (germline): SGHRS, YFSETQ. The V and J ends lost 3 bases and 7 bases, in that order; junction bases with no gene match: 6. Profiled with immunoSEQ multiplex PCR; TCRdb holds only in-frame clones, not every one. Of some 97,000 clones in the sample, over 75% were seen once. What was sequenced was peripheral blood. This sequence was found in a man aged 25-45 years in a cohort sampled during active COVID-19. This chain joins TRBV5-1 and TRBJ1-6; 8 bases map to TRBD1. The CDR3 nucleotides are TGCGCCAGCAGCTCGGGGACAGGAGTAAATTCACCCCTCCACTTT. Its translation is CASSSGTGVNSPLHF.